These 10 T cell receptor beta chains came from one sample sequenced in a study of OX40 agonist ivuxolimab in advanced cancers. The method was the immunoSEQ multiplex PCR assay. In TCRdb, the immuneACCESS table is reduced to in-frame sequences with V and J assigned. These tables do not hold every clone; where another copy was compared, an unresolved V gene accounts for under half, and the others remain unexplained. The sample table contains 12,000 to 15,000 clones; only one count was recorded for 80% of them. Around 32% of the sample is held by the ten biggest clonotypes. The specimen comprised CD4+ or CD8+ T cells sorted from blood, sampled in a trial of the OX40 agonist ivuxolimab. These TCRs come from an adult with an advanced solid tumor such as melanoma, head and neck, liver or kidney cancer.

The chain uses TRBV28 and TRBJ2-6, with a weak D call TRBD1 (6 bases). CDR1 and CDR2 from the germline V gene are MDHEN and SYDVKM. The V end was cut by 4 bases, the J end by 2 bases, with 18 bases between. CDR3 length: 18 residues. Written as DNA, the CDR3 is TGTGCCAGCAGTTCCATGTTCAGGGGCTGGACTGGGGCCAACGTCCTGACTTTC. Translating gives CASSSMFRGWTGANVLTF.

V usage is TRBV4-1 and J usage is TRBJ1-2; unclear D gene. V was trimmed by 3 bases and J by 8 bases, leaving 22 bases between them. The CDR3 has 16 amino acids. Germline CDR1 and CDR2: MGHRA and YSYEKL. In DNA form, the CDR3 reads TGCGCCAGCAGCCACGAAGGGAGGGATTTAGGGAGAGGCTACACCTTC. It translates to CASSHEGRDLGRGYTF.

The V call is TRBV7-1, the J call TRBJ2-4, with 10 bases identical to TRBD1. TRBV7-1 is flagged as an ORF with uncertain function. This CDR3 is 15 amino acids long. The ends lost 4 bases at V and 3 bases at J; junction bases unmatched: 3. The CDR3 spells CASSWDRGFKNIQYF. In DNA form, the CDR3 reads TGTGCCAGCAGCTGGGACAGGGGATTCAAAAACATTCAGTACTTC.

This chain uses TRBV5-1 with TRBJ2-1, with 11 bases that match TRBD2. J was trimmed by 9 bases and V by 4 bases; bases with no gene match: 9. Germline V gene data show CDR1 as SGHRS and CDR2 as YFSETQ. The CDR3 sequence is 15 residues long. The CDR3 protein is CASSPLAGGLSEQFF. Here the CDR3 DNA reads TGCGCCAGCAGCCCGTTAGCGGGAGGGCTGAGTGAGCAGTTCTTC.

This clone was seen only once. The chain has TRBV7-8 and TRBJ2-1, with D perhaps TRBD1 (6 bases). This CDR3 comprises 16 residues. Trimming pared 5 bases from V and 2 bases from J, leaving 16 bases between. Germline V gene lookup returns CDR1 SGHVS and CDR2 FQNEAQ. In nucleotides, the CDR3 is TGTGCCAGCAGCAGCCAGGACAGTTTTCCCTACAATGAGCAGTTCTTC. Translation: CASSSQDSFPYNEQFF.

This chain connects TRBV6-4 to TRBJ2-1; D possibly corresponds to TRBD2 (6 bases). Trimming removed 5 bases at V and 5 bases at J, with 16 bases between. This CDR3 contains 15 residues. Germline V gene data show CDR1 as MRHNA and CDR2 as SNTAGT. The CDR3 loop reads CASSPQAGTHNEQFF. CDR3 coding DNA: TGTGCCAGCAGTCCCCAGGCGGGAACTCACAATGAGCAGTTCTTC.

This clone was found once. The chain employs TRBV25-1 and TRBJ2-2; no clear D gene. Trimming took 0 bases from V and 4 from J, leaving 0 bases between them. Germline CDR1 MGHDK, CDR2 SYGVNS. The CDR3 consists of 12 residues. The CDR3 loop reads CASSEYTGELFF. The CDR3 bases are TGTGCCAGCAGTGAATACACCGGGGAGCTGTTTTTT. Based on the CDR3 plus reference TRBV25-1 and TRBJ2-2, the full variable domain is EADIYQTPRYLVIGTGKKITLECSQTMGHDKMYWYQQDPGMELHLIHYSYGVNSTEKGDLSSESTVSRIRTEHFPLTLESARPSHTSQYLCASSEYTGELFFGEGSRLTVL.

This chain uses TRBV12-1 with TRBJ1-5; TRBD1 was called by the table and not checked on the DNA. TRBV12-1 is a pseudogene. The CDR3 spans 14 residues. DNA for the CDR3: TGTGCCAACCTCCCGGGACAGGGGCGCCAGCCCCAGCATTTT. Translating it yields CANLPGQGRQPQHF.

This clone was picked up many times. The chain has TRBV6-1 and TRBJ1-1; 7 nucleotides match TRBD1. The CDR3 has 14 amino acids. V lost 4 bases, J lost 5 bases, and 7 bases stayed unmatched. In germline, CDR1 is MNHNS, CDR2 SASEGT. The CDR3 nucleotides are TGTGCCAGCAGTGCAGGGGGTTATGGAACTGAAGCTTTCTTT. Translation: CASSAGGYGTEAFF.

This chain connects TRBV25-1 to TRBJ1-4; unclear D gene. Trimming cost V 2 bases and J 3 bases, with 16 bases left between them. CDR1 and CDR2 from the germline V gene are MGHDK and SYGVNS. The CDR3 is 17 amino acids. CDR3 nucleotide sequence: TGTGCCAGCAGTGAACGCTATGGAAGGGTTGCTAATGAAAAACTGTTTTTT. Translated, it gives CASSERYGRVANEKLFF.